There are many counts of the clone carrying this TCR beta chain. The data were taken from a study of T cells in Graves' hyperthyroidism and ophthalmopathy. TCR beta CDR3 regions were amplified from RNA. Primed by the HTBI set, a first-round RT-PCR was run on the TCR CDR3. TCRdb itself ran the multiplex PCR reads through MiXCR, one entry per CDR3 protein. This table holds 480,000 or so distinct CDR3 sequences, over 13% found once. The sequencing sample was made of blood. The clonotype originates from a woman younger than 30 with Graves' hyperthyroidism.

The CDR3 DNA reads as TGTGCCACCAGTGAAGACCGGGACAGGAGATTTGAGCAGTTCTTC. Amino acids: CATSEDRDRRFEQFF. This chain links TRBV24-1 with TRBJ2-1; 8 bases are a match to TRBD1. The CDR3 totals 15 residues. Trimming took 4 bases from V and 9 from J; bases not matched to a gene: 10. From germline, CDR1 is KGHDR and CDR2 SFDVKD.